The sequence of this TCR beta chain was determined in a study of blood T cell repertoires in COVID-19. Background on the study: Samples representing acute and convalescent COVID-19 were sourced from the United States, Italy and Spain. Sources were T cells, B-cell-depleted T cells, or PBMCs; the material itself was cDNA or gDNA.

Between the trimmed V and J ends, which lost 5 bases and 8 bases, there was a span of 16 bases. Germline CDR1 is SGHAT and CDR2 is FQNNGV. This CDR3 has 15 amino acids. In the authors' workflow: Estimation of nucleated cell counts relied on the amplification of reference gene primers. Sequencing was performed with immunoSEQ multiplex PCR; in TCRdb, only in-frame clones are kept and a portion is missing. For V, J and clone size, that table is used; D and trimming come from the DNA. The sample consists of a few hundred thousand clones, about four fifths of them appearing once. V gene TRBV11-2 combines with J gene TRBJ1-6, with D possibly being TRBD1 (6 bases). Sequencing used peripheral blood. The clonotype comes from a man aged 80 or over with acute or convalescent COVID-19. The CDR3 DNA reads TGTGCCAGCAGCGCCGAGAGGGACAAATATTCACCCCTCCACTTT. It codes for CASSAERDKYSPLHF.